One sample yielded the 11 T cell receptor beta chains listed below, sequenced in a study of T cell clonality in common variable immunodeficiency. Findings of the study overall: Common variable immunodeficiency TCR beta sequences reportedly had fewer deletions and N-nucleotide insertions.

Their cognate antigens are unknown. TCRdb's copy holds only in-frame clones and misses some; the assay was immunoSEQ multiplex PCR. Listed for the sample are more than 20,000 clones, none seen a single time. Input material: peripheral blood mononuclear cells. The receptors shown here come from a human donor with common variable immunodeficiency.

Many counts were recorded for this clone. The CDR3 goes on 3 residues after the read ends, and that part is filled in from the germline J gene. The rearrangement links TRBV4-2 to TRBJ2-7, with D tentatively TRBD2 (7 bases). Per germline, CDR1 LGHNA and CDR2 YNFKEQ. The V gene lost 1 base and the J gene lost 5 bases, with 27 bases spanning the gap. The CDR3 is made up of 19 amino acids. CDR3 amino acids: CASSQVGGDTVLHFNEQYF. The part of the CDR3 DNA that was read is TGTGCCAGCAGCCAAGTTGGGGGGGACACAGTTCTGCATTTTAACGAG.

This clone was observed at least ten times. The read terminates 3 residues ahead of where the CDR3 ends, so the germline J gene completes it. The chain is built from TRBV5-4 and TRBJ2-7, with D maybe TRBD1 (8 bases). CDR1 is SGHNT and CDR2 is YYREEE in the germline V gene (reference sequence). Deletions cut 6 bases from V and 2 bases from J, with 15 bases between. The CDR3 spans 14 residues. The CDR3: CASNPTGGAYEQYF. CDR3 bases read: TGTGCCAGCAACCCAACAGGGGGGGCCTACGAG.

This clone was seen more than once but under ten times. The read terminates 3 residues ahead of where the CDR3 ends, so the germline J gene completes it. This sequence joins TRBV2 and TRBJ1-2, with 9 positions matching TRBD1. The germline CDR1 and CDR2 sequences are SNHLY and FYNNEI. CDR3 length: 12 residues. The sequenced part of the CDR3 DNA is TGTGCCAGCAGGAGGACAGGGGTAGGC. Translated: CASRRTGVG. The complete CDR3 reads CASRRTGVGYTF.

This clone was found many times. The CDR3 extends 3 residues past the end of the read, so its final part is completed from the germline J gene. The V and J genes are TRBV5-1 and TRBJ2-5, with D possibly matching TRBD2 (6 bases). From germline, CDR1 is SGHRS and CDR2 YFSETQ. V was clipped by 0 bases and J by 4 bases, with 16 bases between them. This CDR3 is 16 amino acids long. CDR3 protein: CASSLGRGVGGETQYF. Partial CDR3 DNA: TGCGCCAGCAGCTTGGGGCGGGGCGTCGGGGGAGAGACC.

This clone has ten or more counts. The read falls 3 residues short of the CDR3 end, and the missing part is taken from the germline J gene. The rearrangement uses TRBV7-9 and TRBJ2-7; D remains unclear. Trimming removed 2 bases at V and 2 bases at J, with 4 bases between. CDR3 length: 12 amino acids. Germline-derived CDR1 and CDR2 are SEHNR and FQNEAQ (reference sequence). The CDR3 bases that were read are TGTGCCAGCAGCTTACGGGCCTACGAG. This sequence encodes CASSLRAYE. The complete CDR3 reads CASSLRAYEQYF.

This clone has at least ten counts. The covered CDR3 bases are TGTGCCAGTAGTATAGTAAACAGAGAGACC. It yields the protein CASSIVNRET. In full, the CDR3 is CASSIVNRETQYF. The rearrangement links TRBV19 to TRBJ2-5, with D unclear. Read data end 3 residues before the CDR3 end; the end is taken from the germline J gene. The V and J ends lost 1 base and 4 bases respectively, with 7 bases between them. This CDR3 has 13 amino acids. Germline CDR1 LNHDA, CDR2 SQIVND (reference sequence).

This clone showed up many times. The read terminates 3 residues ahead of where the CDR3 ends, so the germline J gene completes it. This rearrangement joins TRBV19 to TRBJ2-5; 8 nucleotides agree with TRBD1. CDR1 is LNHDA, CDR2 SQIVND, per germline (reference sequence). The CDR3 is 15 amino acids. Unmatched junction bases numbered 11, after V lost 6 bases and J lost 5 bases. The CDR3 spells CASSLGSRGRETQYF. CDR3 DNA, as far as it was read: TGTGCCAGTAGCCTGGGGTCCAGGGGGCGTGAGACC.

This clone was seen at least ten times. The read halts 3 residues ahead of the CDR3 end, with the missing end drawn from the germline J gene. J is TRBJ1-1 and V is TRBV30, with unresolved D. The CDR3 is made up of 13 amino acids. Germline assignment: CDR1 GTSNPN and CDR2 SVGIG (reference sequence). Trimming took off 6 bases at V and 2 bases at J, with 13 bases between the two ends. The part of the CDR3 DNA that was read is TGTGCCTGTAAGGGCAGTGCAAACACTGAA. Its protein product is CACKGSANTE. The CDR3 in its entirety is CACKGSANTEAFF.

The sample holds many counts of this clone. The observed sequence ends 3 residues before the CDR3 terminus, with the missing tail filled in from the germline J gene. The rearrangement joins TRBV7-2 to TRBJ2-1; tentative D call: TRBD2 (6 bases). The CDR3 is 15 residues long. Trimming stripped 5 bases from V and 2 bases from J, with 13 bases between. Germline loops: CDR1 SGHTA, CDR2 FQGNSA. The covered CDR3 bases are TGTGCCAGCAGCCCGGGTGGAGGGGCCTACAATGAG. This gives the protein CASSPGGGAYNE. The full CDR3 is CASSPGGGAYNEQFF.

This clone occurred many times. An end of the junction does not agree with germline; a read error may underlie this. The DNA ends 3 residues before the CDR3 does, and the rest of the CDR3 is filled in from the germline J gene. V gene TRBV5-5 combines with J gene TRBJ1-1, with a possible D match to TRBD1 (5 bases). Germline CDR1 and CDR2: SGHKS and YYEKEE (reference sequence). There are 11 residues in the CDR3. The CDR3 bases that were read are TGTGCCAGCATCTTGGGACTTGAA. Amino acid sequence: CASILGLE. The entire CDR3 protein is CASILGLEAFF. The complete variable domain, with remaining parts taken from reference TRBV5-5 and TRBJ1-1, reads DAGVTQSPTHLIKTRGQQVTLRCSPISGHKSVSWYQQVLGQGPQFIFQYYEKEERGRGNFPDRFSARQFPNYSSELNVNALLLGDSALYLCASILGLEAFFGQGTRLTVV.

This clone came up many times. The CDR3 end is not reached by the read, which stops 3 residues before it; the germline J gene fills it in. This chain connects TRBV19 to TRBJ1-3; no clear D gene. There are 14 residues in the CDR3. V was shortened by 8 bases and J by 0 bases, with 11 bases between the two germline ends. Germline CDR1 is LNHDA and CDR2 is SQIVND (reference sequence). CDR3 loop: CASLHPFSGNTIYF. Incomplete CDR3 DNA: TGTGCCAGTTTACACCCGTTCTCTGGAAACACC.